These 21 T cell receptor beta chains were all obtained from the same sample, sequenced in a study of T cell responses to AZD1222 COVID-19 vaccine. Measured with immunoSEQ multiplex PCR; TCRdb has only the in-frame clones, and not every one. The sample contains 100,000 to 150,000 clones, around 93% of which appear only once. Source: peripheral blood, taken on day 0 of AZD1222 vaccination. The receptors derive from an adult in good health.

J is TRBJ1-1 and V is TRBV12-5, with D possibly TRBD1 on 5 matching bases. This CDR3 has 14 amino acids. V lost 4 bases and J lost 0, with 9 bases in between. Germline lookup yields CDR1 LGHNT and CDR2 FRNRAP. As DNA, the CDR3 is TGTGCTAGTGGTTGGGGGGGGTTGAACACTGAAGCTTTCTTT. This codes for CASGWGGLNTEAFF.

The chain is built from TRBV19 and TRBJ2-7; a weak D match, TRBD2 (6 bases). From germline, CDR1 is LNHDA and CDR2 SQIVND (reference sequence). V was clipped by 10 bases and J by 2 bases, with 15 bases between them. The CDR3 is 13 amino acids. The CDR3 coding sequence is TGTGCCACGTCTGCGGGACGGACCTACGAGCAGTACTTC. It is translated as CATSAGRTYEQYF.

In nucleotides, the CDR3 is TGTGCCAGCAGCCCCGACGGGGCCCTTGGGCCCCAGCATTTT. Translation: CASSPDGALGPQHF. V and J are TRBV6-5 and TRBJ1-5; TRBD1 might be the D (5 bases). V lost 6 bases to trimming and J lost 9 bases, with 18 bases between them. Germline V gene data show CDR1 as MNHEY and CDR2 as SVGAGI. This CDR3 has 14 amino acids.

The V and J genes are TRBV12-3 or TRBV12-4 and TRBJ1-3; D is ambiguous. The CDR3 consists of 13 residues. V gave up 5 bases and J gave up 0 bases, with 5 bases separating them. The CDR3 DNA sequence: TGTGCCAGCAGTCCCGGCTCTGGAAACACCATATATTTT. Protein product: CASSPGSGNTIYF.

This clone was seen once. The same CDR3 is also encoded by other DNA sequences in this sample. The chain uses TRBV10-3 and TRBJ2-6; no clear D gene. CDR3 length equals 15 residues. The germline CDR1 and CDR2 sequences are ENHRY and SYGVKD. V lost 1 base, J lost 2 bases, and 6 bases lay in between. CDR3 sequence: CAISEWGTGANVLTF. CDR3 nucleotide sequence: TGTGCCATCAGTGAGTGGGGAACTGGGGCCAACGTCCTGACTTTC.

The chain joins TRBV5-1 to TRBJ2-1; TRBD2 is a possible D gene (6 bases). The V end lost 3 bases, the J end lost 2 bases, and 21 bases lay between the germline ends. Germline V lookup: CDR1 SGHRS, CDR2 YFSETQ. This CDR3 has 18 residues. In nucleotides, the CDR3 is TGCGCCAGCAGCTCCTTCCTCGGGACTCAATTCACCTACAATGAGCAGTTCTTC. It yields the protein CASSSFLGTQFTYNEQFF.

The rearrangement joins TRBV7-3 to TRBJ2-1, with 8 positions matching TRBD1. CDR1 is SGHTA, CDR2 FQGTGA, per germline. V was clipped by 6 bases and J by 7 bases; unmatched bases: 8. This CDR3 comprises 14 residues. As DNA, the CDR3 is TGTGCCAGCAGTCGGGGACAGGCGGAAAATGAGCAGTTCTTC. Protein product: CASSRGQAENEQFF. The complete variable domain, with remaining parts taken from reference TRBV7-3 and TRBJ2-1, reads GAGVSQTPSNKVTEKGKYVELRCDPISGHTALYWYRQSLGQGPEFLIYFQGTGAADDSGLPNDRFFAVRPEGSVSTLKIQRTERGDSAVYLCASSRGQAENEQFFGPGTRLTVL.

The rearrangement links TRBV10-3 to TRBJ2-4; D possibly uses TRBD1 or TRBD2 (5 bases each). The V end was cut by 8 bases, the J end by 0 bases, with 11 bases between. Germline V gene data show CDR1 as ENHRY and CDR2 as SYGVKD. The CDR3 is 14 amino acids. The DNA for the CDR3 is TGTGCCATCGGGGCAGGGACAGCCAAAAACATTCAGTACTTC. Amino acid sequence: CAIGAGTAKNIQYF.

The chain recombines TRBV6-1 with TRBJ1-4; D may be TRBD1 (6 bases). The CDR3 is made up of 15 amino acids. Germline loops: CDR1 MNHNS, CDR2 SASEGT. With 3 bases removed from V and 6 bases from J, the gap between germline ends came to 14 bases. The CDR3 is CASSETGAVYEKLFF. The CDR3 DNA follows: TGTGCCAGCAGTGAGACAGGCGCCGTTTATGAAAAACTGTTTTTT.

This chain uses TRBV6-5 with TRBJ2-3, with unresolved D. Germline V gives CDR1 MNHEY, CDR2 SVGAGI. There are 15 residues in the CDR3. Between the trimmed V and J ends, which lost 6 bases and 4 bases, there was a span of 17 bases. CDR3 bases: TGTGCCAGCAGCGGGTTGGGGTTTGGTGCAGATACGCAGTATTTT. Its protein is CASSGLGFGADTQYF.

V is TRBV6-5 and J is TRBJ1-3; a weak D match, TRBD1 (6 bases). The CDR3 sequence is 15 residues long. Deletions cut 5 bases from V and 0 bases from J, with 11 bases between. CDR1 and CDR2 (germline): MNHEY, SVGAGI. DNA of the CDR3: TGTGCCAGCAGTCGCGGACAGAGCTCTGGAAACACCATATATTTT. Translation gives CASSRGQSSGNTIYF.

The genes are TRBV15 and TRBJ2-7; D possibly corresponds to TRBD1 (5 bases). V gave up 0 bases and J gave up 7 bases, with 13 bases separating them. CDR3 length: 14 residues. Germline assignment: CDR1 LNHNV and CDR2 YYDKDF (reference sequence). The CDR3 protein is CATSRDRAGWEQYF. The CDR3 nucleotides are TGTGCCACCAGCAGAGATCGGGCAGGGTGGGAGCAGTACTTC.

This sequence joins TRBV20-1 and TRBJ1-2; the D gene is possibly TRBD1 (5 bases). Germline V gives CDR1 DFQATT, CDR2 SNEGSKA (reference sequence). This CDR3 has 11 residues. Trimming shortened V by 6 bases and J by 7 bases, and 12 bases separated the two germline ends. The CDR3 reads CSAYTRGGYTF. CDR3 sequence (DNA): TGCAGTGCCTACACGAGGGGTGGCTACACCTTC.

The chain carries TRBV23-1 and TRBJ1-1, with no clear D. TRBV23-1 is an ORF, and what it does is uncertain. V was trimmed by 1 base and J by 2 bases, leaving 14 bases between them. The CDR3 has 16 residues. The CDR3 reads CASSQLSMWINTEAFF. The CDR3 nucleotides read TGCGCCAGCAGTCAATTGTCGATGTGGATTAACACTGAAGCTTTCTTT.

The chain employs TRBV29-1 and TRBJ2-2; D unresolved. The V end lost 4 bases, the J end lost 3 bases, and 12 bases lay between the germline ends. CDR1 and CDR2 from the germline V gene are SQVTM and ANQGSEA. This CDR3 region has 14 residues. The chain's CDR3 is CSVGKSRYTGELFF. The CDR3 nucleotides are TGCAGCGTTGGGAAGAGTAGGTACACCGGGGAGCTGTTTTTT.

The DNA for the CDR3 is TGTGCCAGCAGTAGGGCCGGGGACAAGGAGAGGCAGTACTTC. This encodes CASSRAGDKERQYF. The chain recombines TRBV2 with TRBJ2-7; a weak D match, TRBD1 (6 bases). The CDR3 is 14 amino acids. Between the trimmed V and J ends, which lost 5 bases and 9 bases, there was a span of 20 bases. Germline CDR1 SNHLY, CDR2 FYNNEI.

The chain uses TRBV4-1 and TRBJ2-5; either TRBD1 or TRBD2 may fit D (8 bases each). Germline CDR1 MGHRA, CDR2 YSYEKL. Trimming stripped 3 bases from V and 5 bases from J, with 22 bases between. CDR3 length equals 17 residues. This CDR3 reads CASSQETSGWTGETQYF. The DNA of the CDR3 is TGCGCCAGCAGCCAGGAAACTAGCGGTTGGACAGGGGAGACCCAGTACTTC.

This clone has just a few counts. This chain uses TRBV28 with TRBJ1-2, with D hard to call. V dropped 2 bases and J dropped 2 bases, with 6 bases sitting between them. The CDR3 spans 13 residues. Germline CDR1 MDHEN, CDR2 SYDVKM. The CDR3 reads CASSLTGNYGYTF. Written as DNA, the CDR3 is TGTGCCAGCAGTTTAACCGGGAACTATGGCTACACCTTC.

The chain employs TRBV10-3 and TRBJ2-3; 8 nucleotides agree with TRBD1. The V segment lost 10 bases and the J segment 4 bases; nucleotides outside the gene matches: 13. From germline, CDR1 is ENHRY and CDR2 SYGVKD. The CDR3 covers 15 residues. Here the CDR3 reads CATQVGDRYADTQYF. CDR3 nucleotide sequence: TGTGCCACTCAAGTAGGGGACAGGTATGCAGATACGCAGTATTTT.

The chain combines TRBV9 with TRBJ2-3; D remains ambiguous. CDR1 and CDR2 (germline): SGDLS, YYNGEE. The CDR3 is 14 residues long. Trimming took 1 base from V and 0 from J, leaving 6 bases between them. CDR3 amino acids: CASSVSRSTDTQYF. CDR3 DNA: TGTGCCAGCAGCGTATCTCGGAGCACAGATACGCAGTATTTT.

The CDR3 protein is CASSTISGRADTQYF. CDR3 nucleotide sequence: TGTGCCAGCTCTACCATTAGCGGCAGGGCGGATACGCAGTATTTT. This chain uses TRBV18 with TRBJ2-3, with D tentatively TRBD2 (6 bases). In germline, CDR1 is KGHSH, CDR2 LQKENI. The V end lost 6 bases, the J end lost 6 bases, and 19 bases lay between the germline ends. The CDR3 has 15 amino acids.